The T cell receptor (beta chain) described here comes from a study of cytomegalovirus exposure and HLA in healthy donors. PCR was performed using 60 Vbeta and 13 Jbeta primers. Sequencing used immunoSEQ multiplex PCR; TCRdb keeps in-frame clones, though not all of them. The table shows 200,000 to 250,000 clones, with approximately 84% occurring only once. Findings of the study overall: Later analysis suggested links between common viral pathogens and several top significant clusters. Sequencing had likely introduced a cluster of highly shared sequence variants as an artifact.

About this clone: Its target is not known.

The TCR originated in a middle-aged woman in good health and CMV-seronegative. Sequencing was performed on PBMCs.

CDR3 DNA: TGTGCCATCAGCCCGGGACAGGGGCACACCGGGGAGCTGTTTTTT. Translation: CAISPGQGHTGELFF. The chain uses TRBV10-3 and TRBJ2-2, with 10 bases aligning to TRBD1. The CDR3 covers 15 residues. V lost 6 bases, J lost 3 bases, and 4 bases stayed unmatched. Looked up from germline, CDR1 is ENHRY and CDR2 is SYGVKD.